Following are 11 T cell receptor beta chains from one sample sequenced in a study of beta chain features in type 1 diabetes. Study-level results: Moderate yet significant TCRB CDR3 shortening was seen in Type 1 diabetes patients in all four CD4+ subsets.

The isolated RNA, all of it, was reverse transcribed, so expressed TCRB transcripts were what got sequenced. Produced via immunoSEQ multiplex PCR; TCRdb's table is partial and in-frame only. This sample has roughly 100,000 clones, with 28% found just once. These receptors are not linked to any known antigen. Input material: central memory CD4+ T cells from blood. Source of these receptors: a woman under 30 with type 1 diabetes.

V gene TRBV28 combines with J gene TRBJ1-3, with D hard to call. This CDR3 contains 12 residues. Germline CDR1 is MDHEN and CDR2 is SYDVKM. The ends were cut back, 5 bases at V and 4 bases at J, with 6 bases in the middle. CDR3 sequence (DNA): TGTGCCAGCAGTGAGGCCGGAAACACCATATATTTT. Amino acid sequence: CASSEAGNTIYF.

The chain uses TRBV6-5 and TRBJ1-2; 10 positions match TRBD1. The CDR3 length is 14 residues. With V trimmed by 0 bases and J by 8 bases, 3 bases remained unmatched. The germline gives CDR1 MNHEY, CDR2 SVGAGI. The CDR3 loop reads CASSYSPTGGGYTF. CDR3 in DNA: TGTGCCAGCAGTTACTCCCCGACAGGGGGCGGCTACACCTTC.

In this sample, this clone turned up a few times. CDR3: CAWDQGLTNTEAFF. CDR3 nucleotides: TGTGCCTGGGATCAGGGACTTACGAACACTGAAGCTTTCTTT. V is TRBV30 and J is TRBJ1-1; possibly TRBD1 for D (5 bases). This CDR3 spans 14 amino acids. Germline CDR1 reads GTSNPN; CDR2 reads SVGIG (reference sequence). The V end lost 5 bases, the J end lost 1 base, and 14 bases lay between the germline ends.

This clone was observed a handful of times. This may arise from a read error, as a much more abundant clone is one base away. This chain links TRBV19 with TRBJ1-1; D gene uncertain. CDR1 is LNHDA and CDR2 is SQIVND in the germline V gene (reference sequence). Trimming removed 5 bases at V and 1 base at J, with 8 bases between. This CDR3 spans 13 amino acids. The CDR3 nucleotides read TGTGCCAGTAGTCCGGGTAAGAACACTGAAGCTTTCTTT. Encoded protein: CASSPGKNTEAFF. Complete variable domain (other parts from reference TRBV19 and TRBJ1-1): DGGITQSPKYLFRKEGQNVTLSCEQNLNHDAMYWYRQDPGQGLRLIYYSQIVNDFQKGDIAEGYSVSREKKESFPLTVTSAQKNPTAFYLCASSPGKNTEAFFGQGTRLTVV.

The V gene is TRBV28, the J gene TRBJ1-2, with D possibly being TRBD1 (6 bases). CDR3 length: 15 amino acids. Germline CDR1 and CDR2: MDHEN and SYDVKM. Between the trimmed V and J ends, which lost 2 bases and 6 bases, there was a span of 16 bases. The CDR3 nucleotides read TGTGCCAGCAGTTTAGGGGGCGGGAGGGGACATGGCTACACCTTC. The encoded protein is CASSLGGGRGHGYTF.

The chain links TRBV28 to TRBJ1-2; 9 positions agree with TRBD1. This CDR3 comprises 12 residues. Germline V gene data show CDR1 as MDHEN and CDR2 as SYDVKM. V was clipped by 6 bases and J by 4 bases; unmatched bases: 0. CDR3 bases: TGTGCCAGCAGACAGGGGGCCTATGGCTACACCTTC. It codes for CASRQGAYGYTF.

This chain connects TRBV18 to TRBJ1-2; D remains ambiguous. This CDR3 is built from 14 residues. Trimming removed 2 bases from V and 4 bases from J, with 11 bases in between. Germline V gene data show CDR1 as KGHSH and CDR2 as LQKENI. The CDR3 sequence is CASSPAADPYGYTF. CDR3 DNA: TGTGCCAGCTCACCAGCGGCCGACCCCTATGGCTACACCTTC.

V usage is TRBV4-3 and J usage is TRBJ1-2; D remains ambiguous. CDR3 length: 14 amino acids. The ends were cut back, 0 bases at V and 9 bases at J, with 14 bases in the middle. Germline CDR1 reads LGHNA; CDR2 reads YSLEER. Here the CDR3 reads CASSQDRVRRSYTF. The CDR3 nucleotides are TGCGCCAGCAGCCAAGACCGGGTCCGGAGGAGCTACACCTTC.

The V call is TRBV5-1, the J call TRBJ2-7, with D possibly TRBD2 on 6 matching bases. The ends were cut back, 4 bases at V and 0 bases at J, with 14 bases in the middle. This CDR3 comprises 15 residues. Germline CDR1 is SGHRS and CDR2 is YFSETQ. The CDR3, as DNA: TGCGCCAGCAGCAAAGGGACTTTGAGCTCCTACGAGCAGTACTTC. Translated: CASSKGTLSSYEQYF.

This clone came up a few times. The CDR3, as DNA: TGTGCCAGCAGTTACTCTCCAGGCTTTAGCACAGATACGCAGTATTTT. Its protein is CASSYSPGFSTDTQYF. The chain has TRBV6-5 and TRBJ2-3; D is ambiguous. CDR1 is MNHEY and CDR2 is SVGAGI in the germline V gene. The V gene lost 0 bases and the J gene lost 0 bases, with 10 bases spanning the gap. The CDR3 spans 16 residues.

There are a few counts of this clone. The chain links TRBV19 to TRBJ1-1, with D tentatively TRBD1 (6 bases). Germline-derived CDR1 and CDR2 are LNHDA and SQIVND (reference sequence). Deletions cut 5 bases from V and 0 bases from J, with 16 bases between. This CDR3 is 16 amino acids long. CDR3 in amino acids: CASSSGDRYMNTEAFF. The CDR3 DNA follows: TGTGCCAGTAGTTCAGGGGATCGTTACATGAACACTGAAGCTTTCTTT.